This section outlines one T cell receptor (beta chain) sequence together with its context. This specimen belongs to a study of control samples from healthy donors and cancer patients. This CDR3 has 15 amino acids. In germline, CDR1 is MNHEY, CDR2 SVGAGI. V was clipped by 5 bases and J by 2 bases; unmatched bases: 7. Clones were read by immunoSEQ multiplex PCR, and TCRdb kept only the in-frame ones, dropping some. The table has approximately 100,000 clones, 80% to 95% seen once. The genes are TRBV6-5 and TRBJ1-2, with 8 bases aligning to TRBD1. This receptor was identified in a human donor in good health. The donor label of this sample is uncertain. Sequenced material: blood. The CDR3 DNA sequence: TGTGCCAGCAGTAGATGGACAGGGACGAACTATGGCTACACCTTC. It encodes CASSRWTGTNYGYTF.